Each of the 12 T cell receptor beta chains below was sequenced from the same sample in a study of blood T cell repertoires in COVID-19. Profiled with immunoSEQ multiplex PCR; TCRdb holds only in-frame clones, not every one. In the table there are 250,000 to 300,000 clones, 60% to 75% of which are singletons. The specimen was peripheral blood. The receptors here all came from a woman older than 75 with acute or convalescent COVID-19.

The rearrangement joins TRBV18 to TRBJ2-1; 12 nucleotides match TRBD2. V shed 8 bases and J 0 bases; nucleotides not matched to a gene: 5. CDR3 length: 16 residues. Germline V lookup: CDR1 KGHSH, CDR2 LQKENI. This CDR3 reads CASHTSGRSSYNEQFF. The CDR3 coding sequence is TGTGCCAGCCATACTAGCGGGAGGAGCTCCTACAATGAGCAGTTCTTC.

The rearrangement uses TRBV7-2 and TRBJ2-1, with D possibly matching TRBD2 (6 bases). CDR1 and CDR2 (germline): SGHTA, FQGNSA. This CDR3 is 15 amino acids long. Between the trimmed V and J ends, which lost 1 base and 4 bases, there was a span of 11 bases. CDR3 in amino acids: CASSLVGSGYNEQFF. CDR3 DNA sequence: TGTGCCAGCAGCTTAGTGGGTAGCGGATACAATGAGCAGTTCTTC.

The chain uses TRBV11-3 and TRBJ2-1; TRBD1 matches 8 bases. Germline assignment: CDR1 SGHNT and CDR2 YENEEA. With V trimmed by 8 bases and J by 0 bases, 6 bases remained unmatched. This CDR3 is 15 amino acids long. Written as DNA, the CDR3 is TGTGCCAGCGGACAGGGCCCGAGCTCCTACAATGAGCAGTTCTTC. It is translated as CASGQGPSSYNEQFF.

The rearrangement joins TRBV30 to TRBJ2-7, with 9 bases lining up with TRBD1. The CDR3 extends over 15 amino acids. Trimming at V came to 2 bases and at J to 3 bases, leaving 8 bases not matched to a gene. CDR1 and CDR2 from the germline V gene are GTSNPN and SVGIG (reference sequence). CDR3 sequence (DNA): TGTGCCTGGAGTCTACAGGGGGCCCACATCTACGAGCAGTACTTC. It yields the protein CAWSLQGAHIYEQYF.

The chain uses TRBV6-5 and TRBJ1-3, with D uncertain. The CDR3 is made up of 15 amino acids. Germline CDR1 MNHEY, CDR2 SVGAGI. Trimming stripped 2 bases from V and 0 bases from J, with 8 bases between. The CDR3 reads CASSYDTYSGNTIYF. Here the CDR3 DNA reads TGTGCCAGCAGTTACGACACCTACTCTGGAAACACCATATATTTT.

The rearrangement uses TRBV4-1 and TRBJ2-4, with TRBD2 matching over 8 bases. Germline V lookup: CDR1 MGHRA, CDR2 YSYEKL. The CDR3 has 14 amino acids. Germline trimming cut 9 bases from V and 6 bases from J; bases unmatched to any gene: 10. The CDR3 sequence: CASSSGSFGNIQYF. The CDR3 DNA reads as TGCGCCAGTTCTAGCGGGTCCTTTGGAAACATTCAGTACTTC.

This clone was seen just once. This chain uses TRBV6-5 with TRBJ2-7; D gene ambiguous. Germline CDR1 and CDR2: MNHEY and SVGAGI. The CDR3 consists of 12 residues. V was cut by 8 bases and J by 13 bases, with 21 bases left in between. The CDR3 DNA is TGTGCCAGCCATTCCCGGCAGGAAGATCGATACTTC. Translating it yields CASHSRQEDRYF.

The rearrangement joins TRBV18 to TRBJ1-3; no firm D call. With 2 bases removed from V and 7 bases from J, the gap between germline ends came to 15 bases. The CDR3 length is 15 residues. From germline, CDR1 is KGHSH and CDR2 LQKENI. The CDR3 DNA reads as TGTGCCAGCTCACCAGGACTTACCAATGCTAACACCATATATTTT. Translation gives CASSPGLTNANTIYF.

V is TRBV29-1 and J is TRBJ2-7, with 9 bases matching TRBD2. Germline CDR1 reads SQVTM; CDR2 reads ANQGSEA. J lost 4 bases, V lost 4 bases, and 8 bases had no gene match. The CDR3 spans 14 residues. The DNA of the CDR3 is TGCAGCGTTGGGGGGGCTAGCGGGACATACGAGCAGTACTTC. This encodes CSVGGASGTYEQYF.

The CDR3 DNA follows: TGTGCTAGTGGTTTGGACAGGGCCAACTATGGCTACACCTTC. Its protein product is CASGLDRANYGYTF. The rearrangement joins TRBV12-5 to TRBJ1-2; TRBD1 might be the D (6 bases). This CDR3 spans 14 amino acids. V was shortened by 1 base and J by 2 bases, with 8 bases between the two germline ends. The germline CDR1 and CDR2 sequences are LGHNT and FRNRAP.

V gene TRBV18 combines with J gene TRBJ2-2; 8 bases agree with TRBD1. Germline V gene sequence: CDR1 KGHSH, CDR2 LQKENI. V was pared by 4 bases and J by 6 bases, with 19 bases of the junction left unmatched. CDR3 length: 19 amino acids. CDR3 loop: CASSQQRQGRTGSAGELFF. In DNA form, the CDR3 reads TGTGCCAGCTCACAACAGAGACAGGGGCGAACGGGGAGCGCCGGGGAGCTGTTTTTT.

DNA of the CDR3: TGTGCCAGCAGTTCAACAGGGGTCATGAACACTGAAGCTTTCTTT. Translated, it gives CASSSTGVMNTEAFF. This chain uses TRBV27 with TRBJ1-1, with TRBD1 matching over 7 bases. CDR1 and CDR2 from the germline V gene are MNHEY and SMNVEV (reference sequence). Losses at the gene ends were 4 bases for V and 0 bases for J; bases not matched to a gene: 5. This CDR3 comprises 15 residues.